This TCR beta chain was sequenced in a study of CD8 T cells in Susac syndrome. Random hexamers were used to reverse transcribe roughly 0.5 to 1 ug of RNA. Amplification of TCR beta CDR3 across 54 Vbeta and 13 Jbeta was performed with immunoSEQ multiplex PCR. MiXCR, applied by TCRdb to the immunoSEQ multiplex PCR reads, yields one record per CDR3 protein. The sample has about 140,000 distinct CDR3 sequences; 94% are singletons. This CDR3 contains 15 residues. V was cut by 5 bases and J by 1 base, with 13 bases left in between. Sequencing was carried out using CD8+ T cells from PBMCs. This chain connects TRBV12-3 or TRBV12-4 to TRBJ2-3; TRBD1 or TRBD2 may be the D gene (5 bases each). This clonotype was sampled from a human donor in good health. The CDR3 sequence is CASSRTGTRTDTQYF. CDR3 nucleotides: TGTGCCAGCAGTCGAACCGGGACGCGCACAGATACGCAGTATTTT.